This TCR beta chain emerged from a study of T cells after yellow fever vaccination. After removal of 6 bases from V and 2 bases from J, the junction contained 8 bases not matched to a gene. CDR1 and CDR2 from the germline V gene are LNHNV and YYDKDF (reference sequence). This CDR3 has 16 amino acids. Each CDR3 protein is one row after TCRdb ran MiXCR on the 5' RACE reads. Of some 350,000 distinct CDR3 sequences detected, around 10% appear once; the ten largest clones hold around 18%. This clonotype came up a few times. Source: PBMCs, taken on the day of the first yellow fever vaccination. This chain uses TRBV15 with TRBJ2-1; 9 nucleotides match TRBD1. The TCR was taken from a man younger than 35 who received the YFV17D yellow fever vaccine. CDR3 sequence (DNA): TGTGCCACCAGTGTCATACAGGGGGCCGCCTACAATGAGCAGTTCTTC. It encodes CATSVIQGAAYNEQFF.